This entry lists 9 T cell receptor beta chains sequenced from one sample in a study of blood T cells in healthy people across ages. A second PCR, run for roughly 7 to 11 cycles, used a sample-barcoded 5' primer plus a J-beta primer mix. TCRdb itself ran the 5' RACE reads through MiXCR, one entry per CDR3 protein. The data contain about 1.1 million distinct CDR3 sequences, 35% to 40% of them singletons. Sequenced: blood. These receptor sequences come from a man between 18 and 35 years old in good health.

The CDR3 DNA reads as TGTGCCAGCACCTCATCACGAGGCAGTGAAGCTTTCTTT. Translated: CASTSSRGSEAFF. The chain combines TRBV12-3 or TRBV12-4 with TRBJ1-1; no clear D. There are 13 residues in the CDR3. V was pared by 7 bases and J by 7 bases, with 16 bases between.

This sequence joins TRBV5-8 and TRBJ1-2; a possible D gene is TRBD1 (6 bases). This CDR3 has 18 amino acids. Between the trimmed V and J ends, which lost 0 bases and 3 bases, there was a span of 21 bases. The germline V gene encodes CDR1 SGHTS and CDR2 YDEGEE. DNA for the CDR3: TGTGCCAGCAGCTTGGACACAGGGCACCCTCGTTCGGACTATGGCTACACCTTC. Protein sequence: CASSLDTGHPRSDYGYTF.

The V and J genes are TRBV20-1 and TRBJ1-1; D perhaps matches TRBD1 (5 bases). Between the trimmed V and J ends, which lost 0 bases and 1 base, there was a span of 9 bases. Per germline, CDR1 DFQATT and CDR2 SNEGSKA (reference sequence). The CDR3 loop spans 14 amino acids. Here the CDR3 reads CSARDAGRNTEAFF. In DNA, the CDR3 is TGCAGTGCTAGAGATGCAGGGCGGAACACTGAAGCTTTCTTT.

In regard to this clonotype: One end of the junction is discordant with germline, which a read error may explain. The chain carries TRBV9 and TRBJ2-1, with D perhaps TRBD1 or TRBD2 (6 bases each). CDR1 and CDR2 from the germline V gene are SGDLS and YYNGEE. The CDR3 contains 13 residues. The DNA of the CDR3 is TGTTCCAGCAGCGGGCGGGACAACAATGAGCAGTTCTTC. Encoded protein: CSSSGRDNNEQFF.

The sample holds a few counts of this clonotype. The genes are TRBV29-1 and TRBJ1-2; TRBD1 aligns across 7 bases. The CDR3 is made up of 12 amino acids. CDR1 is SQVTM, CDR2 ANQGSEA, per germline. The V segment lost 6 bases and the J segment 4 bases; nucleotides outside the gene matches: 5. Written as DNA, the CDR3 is TGCAGCGTCCAGGGGGGAGGCTATGGCTACACCTTC. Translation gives CSVQGGGYGYTF.

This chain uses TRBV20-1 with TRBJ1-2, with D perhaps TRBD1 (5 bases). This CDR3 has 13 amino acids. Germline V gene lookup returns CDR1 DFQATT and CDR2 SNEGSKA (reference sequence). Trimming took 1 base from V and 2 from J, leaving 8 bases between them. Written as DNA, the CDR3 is TGCAGTGCTAGAGTCTCAGGGAACTATGGCTACACCTTC. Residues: CSARVSGNYGYTF.

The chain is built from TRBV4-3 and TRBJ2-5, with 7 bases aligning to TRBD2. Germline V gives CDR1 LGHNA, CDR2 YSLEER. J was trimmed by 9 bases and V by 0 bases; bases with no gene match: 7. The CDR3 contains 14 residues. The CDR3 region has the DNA TGCGCCAGCAGCCAAGAGATGGAACGGGAGGCCCAGTACTTC. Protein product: CASSQEMEREAQYF.

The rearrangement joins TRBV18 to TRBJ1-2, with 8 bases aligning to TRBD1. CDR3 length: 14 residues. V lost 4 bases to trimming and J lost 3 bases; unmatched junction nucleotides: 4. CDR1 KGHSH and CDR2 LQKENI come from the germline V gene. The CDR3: CASSLETGDYGYTF. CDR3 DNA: TGTGCCAGCTCACTTGAGACAGGGGACTATGGCTACACCTTC.

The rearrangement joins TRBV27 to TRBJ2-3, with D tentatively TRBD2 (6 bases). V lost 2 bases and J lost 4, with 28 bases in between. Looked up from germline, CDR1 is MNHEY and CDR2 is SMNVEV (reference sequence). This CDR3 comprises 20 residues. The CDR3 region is CASSLVGPWEWRGDSDTQYF. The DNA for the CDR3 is TGTGCCAGCAGTTTAGTTGGACCCTGGGAATGGCGGGGCGATTCAGATACGCAGTATTTT.